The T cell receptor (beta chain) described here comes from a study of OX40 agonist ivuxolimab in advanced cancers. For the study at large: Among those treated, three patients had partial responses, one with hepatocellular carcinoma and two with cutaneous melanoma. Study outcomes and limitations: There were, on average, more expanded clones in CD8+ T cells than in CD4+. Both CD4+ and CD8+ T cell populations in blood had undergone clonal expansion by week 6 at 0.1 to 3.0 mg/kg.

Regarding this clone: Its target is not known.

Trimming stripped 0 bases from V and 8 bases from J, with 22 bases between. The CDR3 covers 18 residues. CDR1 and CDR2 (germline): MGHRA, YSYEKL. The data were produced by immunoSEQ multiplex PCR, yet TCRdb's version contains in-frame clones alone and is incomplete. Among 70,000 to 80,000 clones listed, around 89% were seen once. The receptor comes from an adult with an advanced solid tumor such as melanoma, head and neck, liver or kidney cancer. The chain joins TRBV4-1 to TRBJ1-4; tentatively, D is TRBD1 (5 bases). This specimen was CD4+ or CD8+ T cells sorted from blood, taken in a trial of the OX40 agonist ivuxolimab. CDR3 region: CASSQEGLPGTSWEKLFF. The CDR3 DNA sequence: TGCGCCAGCAGCCAAGAGGGGCTACCCGGGACCAGTTGGGAAAAACTGTTTTTT.